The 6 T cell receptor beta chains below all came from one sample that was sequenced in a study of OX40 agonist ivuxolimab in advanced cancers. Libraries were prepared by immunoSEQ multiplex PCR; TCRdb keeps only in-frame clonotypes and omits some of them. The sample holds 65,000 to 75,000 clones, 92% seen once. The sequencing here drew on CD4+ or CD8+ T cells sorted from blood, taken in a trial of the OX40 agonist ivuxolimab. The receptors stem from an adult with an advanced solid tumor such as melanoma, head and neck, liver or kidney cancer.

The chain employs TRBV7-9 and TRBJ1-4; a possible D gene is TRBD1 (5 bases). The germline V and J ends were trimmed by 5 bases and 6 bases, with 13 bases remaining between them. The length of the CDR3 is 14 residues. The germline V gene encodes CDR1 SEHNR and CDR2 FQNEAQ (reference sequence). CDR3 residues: CASSLREVDEKLFF. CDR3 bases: TGTGCCAGCAGCCTCAGGGAGGTGGATGAAAAACTGTTTTTT. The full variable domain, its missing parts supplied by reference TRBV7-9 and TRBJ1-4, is DTGVSQNPRHKITKRGQNVTFRCDPISEHNRLYWYRQTLGQGPEFLTYFQNEAQLEKSRLLSDRFSAERPKGSFSTLEIQRTEQGDSAMYLCASSLREVDEKLFFGSGTQLSVL.

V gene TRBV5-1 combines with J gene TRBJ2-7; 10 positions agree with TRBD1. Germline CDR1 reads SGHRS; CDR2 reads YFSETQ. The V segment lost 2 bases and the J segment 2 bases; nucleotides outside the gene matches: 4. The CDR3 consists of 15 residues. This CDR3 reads CASSFRDRGTYEQYF. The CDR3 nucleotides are TGCGCCAGCAGCTTCCGGGACAGGGGCACCTACGAGCAGTACTTC.

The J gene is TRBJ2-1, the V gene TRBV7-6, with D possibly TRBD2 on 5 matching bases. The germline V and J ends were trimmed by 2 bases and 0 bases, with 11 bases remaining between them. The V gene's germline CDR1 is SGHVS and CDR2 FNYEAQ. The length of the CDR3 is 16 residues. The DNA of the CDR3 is TGTGCCAGCAGCTTATTGCGGGCTAGCTCCTACAATGAGCAGTTCTTC. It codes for CASSLLRASSYNEQFF.

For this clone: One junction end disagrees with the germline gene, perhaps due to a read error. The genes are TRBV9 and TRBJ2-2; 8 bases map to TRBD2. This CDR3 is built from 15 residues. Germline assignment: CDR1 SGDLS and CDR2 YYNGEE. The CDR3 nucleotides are TGTGCCAGCAACGTAGCGGGATTAAACACCGGGGAGCTGTTTTTT. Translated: CASNVAGLNTGELFF.

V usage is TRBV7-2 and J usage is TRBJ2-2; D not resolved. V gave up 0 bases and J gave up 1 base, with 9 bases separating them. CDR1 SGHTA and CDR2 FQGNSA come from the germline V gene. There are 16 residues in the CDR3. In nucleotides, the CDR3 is TGTGCCAGCAGCTTAGCCTCCACAAGGAACACCGGGGAGCTGTTTTTT. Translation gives CASSLASTRNTGELFF. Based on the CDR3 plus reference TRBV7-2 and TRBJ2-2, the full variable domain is GAGVSQSPSNKVTEKGKDVELRCDPISGHTALYWYRQSLGQGLEFLIYFQGNSAPDKSGLPSDRFSAERTGGSVSTLTIQRTQQEDSAVYLCASSLASTRNTGELFFGEGSRLTVL.

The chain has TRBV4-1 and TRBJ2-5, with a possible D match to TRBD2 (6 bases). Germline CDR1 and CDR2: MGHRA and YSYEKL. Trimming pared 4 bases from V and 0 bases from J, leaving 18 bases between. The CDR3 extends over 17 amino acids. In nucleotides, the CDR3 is TGCGCCAGCAGCCCTACAGCGGGCAGGGCAGACCAAGAGACCCAGTACTTC. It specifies CASSPTAGRADQETQYF.